Listed here is a single TCR beta chain. This clone has only a few counts. The antigen it recognizes is unknown. No clone much larger than this one lies a single base away; base qualities are absent. No treatment had been received by any patient before thyroid surgery. The study retrospectively analysed patient clinical samples collected from about 2012 to 2018 using T-cell receptor beta sequencing. Library preparation used PCR. Sequencing used an Illumina HiSeq 4000. High-throughput sequencing was used to profile the TCR beta-chain CDR3 region of every patient. In the source study's methods: Drawing on CDR3 differences between clinicopathological groups, the researchers built a classifier meant to tell apart patients with distant-metastatic papillary thyroid cancer. The Shannon index was used to measure repertoire diversity, and the Morisita-Horn index was used to measure how similar tumor and blood repertoires were. TCRdb itself trimmed the public reads at Q25 with fastp, ran MiXCR and retained productive beta chains. Here the V and J calls rest on TCRdb's processing, not on the authors' analysis. The sample table contains some 17,000 clones; only one count was recorded for about 20% of them. 21% of the sample belongs to the ten largest clones.

The data originate from a study of metastatic and nonmetastatic thyroid tumors (dated by TCRdb to the early 2020s). In terms of the full investigation: Repertoires from peripheral blood and from tumor or nodule tissue samples of malignant and benign thyroid patients were compared.

The investigation overall reported the following: TCR beta diversity was reported as significantly higher in malignant tumors than in benign nodules, in both blood and tumor samples.

Relative to germline, V is missing 5 bases and J is missing 5 bases, with 6 bases of the junction outside any gene match. The CDR3 covers 15 residues, taking in both the cysteine and the phenylalanine. Solely the CDR3 DNA is kept, with 45 bases framed from the first base. Reading the germline V gene gives CDR1 MNHNS and CDR2 SASEGT. The sequence joins TRBV6-1 to TRBJ2-1, with TRBD2 matching 10 junction bases. This TCR was sampled from a female donor with papillary thyroid cancer or a benign thyroid nodule (not recorded which). Some clones in this sample may be carry-over from other donors' samples. The sample consisted of adjacent normal tissue. This receptor has the CDR3 CASSRTSGRNNEQFF. The DNA is TGTGCCAGCAGTCGGACTAGCGGACGGAACAATGAGCAGTTCTTC.